This T cell receptor (beta chain) was sequenced in a study of blood T cell repertoires in COVID-19. Study information: PBMCs, B-cell-depleted T cells, or T cells were the source of the cDNA or gDNA that made up the material.

In the source study's methods: Amplification with reference gene primers provided the estimates of nucleated cell counts. Sequencing was performed with immunoSEQ multiplex PCR; in TCRdb, only in-frame clones are kept and a portion is missing. The V and J calls and clone size come from that table; D and trimming were worked out from the DNA. The data hold about 27,000 clones, with about 90% observed a single time. This clone was seen a single time. Trimming pared 6 bases from V and 3 bases from J, leaving 15 bases between. The germline V gene has CDR1 MDHEN and CDR2 SYDVKM. The CDR3 extends over 15 amino acids.

The V and J genes are TRBV28 and TRBJ2-1; maybe TRBD1 (6 bases). The sequence was collected from a woman aged 45 to 65 with active COVID-19. The sample comprised peripheral blood. The CDR3 DNA reads TGTGCCAGCAGCTCGACGGGACATAACTACAATGAGCAGTTCTTC. Amino acid sequence: CASSSTGHNYNEQFF.